The 5 T cell receptor beta chains below all came from one sample that was sequenced in a study of shared clonotypes between healthy human individuals. Some clones are missing from TCRdb's copy, which holds only in-frame ones; the method was immunoSEQ multiplex PCR. The data show a few hundred thousand clones, about 74% seen once. Sequencing was carried out using PBMCs. The receptors were gathered from a woman aged 40 to 50 in good health. Some clones in this sample may be carry-over from other donors' samples.

V is TRBV7-9 and J is TRBJ2-6, with 8 bases identical to TRBD1. The germline CDR1 and CDR2 sequences are SEHNR and FQNEAQ (reference sequence). This CDR3 is built from 17 residues. Germline trimming cut 5 bases from V and 0 bases from J; bases unmatched to any gene: 6. The DNA of the CDR3 is TGTGCCAGCAGCGCCGGGACAGGAAGCTCTGGGGCCAACGTCCTGACTTTC. As protein: CASSAGTGSSGANVLTF.

The chain links TRBV30 to TRBJ1-2; D is undetermined. The germline CDR1 and CDR2 sequences are GTSNPN and SVGIG (reference sequence). This CDR3 has 16 amino acids. The germline V and J ends were trimmed by 4 bases and 0 bases, with 18 bases remaining between them. CDR3 DNA: TGTGCCTGGATGGGTGATTTTATGGGAGCTAACTATGGCTACACCTTC. Protein sequence: CAWMGDFMGANYGYTF. The entire variable domain, with the rest obtained from reference TRBV30 and TRBJ1-2, is as follows: SQTIHQWPATLVQPVGSPLSLECTVEGTSNPNLYWYRQAAGRGLQLLFYSVGIGQISSEVPQNLSASRPQDRQFILSSKKLLLSDSGFYLCAWMGDFMGANYGYTFGSGTRLTVV.

This chain links TRBV28 with TRBJ2-4; D ambiguous. V dropped 3 bases and J dropped 2 bases, with 8 bases sitting between them. Germline CDR1 and CDR2: MDHEN and SYDVKM. This CDR3 is built from 14 residues. The CDR3 region is CASSFPETKNIQYF. The CDR3 DNA reads as TGTGCCAGCAGTTTTCCGGAGACCAAAAACATTCAGTACTTC.

The chain couples TRBV30 to TRBJ2-7; 8 nucleotides match TRBD2. CDR1 is GTSNPN, CDR2 SVGIG, per germline (reference sequence). The CDR3 consists of 13 residues. V gave up 5 bases and J gave up 8 bases; unmatched junction bases: 11. CDR3 region: CAWAGTRREKQYF. In DNA, the CDR3 is TGTGCCTGGGCCGGGACTAGACGGGAAAAGCAGTACTTC.

This clone has more than one count but fewer than ten. The rearrangement links TRBV28 to TRBJ1-2; 9 bases agree with TRBD1. The CDR3 is 14 residues long. In germline, CDR1 is MDHEN, CDR2 SYDVKM. Trimming took 6 bases from V and 3 from J; bases not matched to a gene: 5. CDR3 amino acids: CASRPTGGDYGYTF. DNA of the CDR3: TGTGCCAGCAGGCCTACAGGGGGCGACTATGGCTACACCTTC.